The next 30 T cell receptor beta chains were all read from a single sample in a study of T cell changes during pregnancy in multiple sclerosis. Here immunoSEQ multiplex PCR was the method, and the copy in TCRdb shows in-frame clones only, minus some. Of about 55,000 clones listed, about 90% are singletons. The source material was CD4+ T cells from peripheral blood mononuclear cells, sampled in the first trimester of pregnancy. These receptor sequences come from a female donor with multiple sclerosis, enrolled in a pregnancy study.

V gene TRBV13 combines with J gene TRBJ2-1, with 12 bases lining up with TRBD2. CDR3 size: 15 residues. Trimming at V came to 3 bases and at J to 8 bases, leaving 5 bases not matched to a gene. Per germline, CDR1 PRHDT and CDR2 FYEKMQ (reference sequence). The CDR3 spells CASSFRPSGRDEQFF. The CDR3 coding sequence is TGTGCCAGCAGCTTCCGGCCTAGCGGGAGGGATGAGCAGTTCTTC.

The chain joins TRBV28 to TRBJ2-7, with D possibly matching TRBD2 (6 bases). The length of the CDR3 is 15 residues. The V gene's germline CDR1 is MDHEN and CDR2 SYDVKM. With 4 bases removed from V and 2 bases from J, the gap between germline ends came to 15 bases. As DNA, the CDR3 is TGTGCCAGCAGTTCCCGGCGCGGGGTCACCTACGAGCAGTACTTC. It translates to CASSSRRGVTYEQYF.

The rearrangement joins TRBV5-5 to TRBJ2-5, with 7 positions matching TRBD1. The ends lost 3 bases at V and 3 bases at J; junction bases unmatched: 5. This CDR3 region has 14 residues. Germline CDR1 and CDR2: SGHKS and YYEKEE (reference sequence). The CDR3: CASSWTGVKETQYF. The CDR3 DNA follows: TGTGCCAGCAGCTGGACAGGCGTCAAAGAGACCCAGTACTTC.

The V gene is TRBV14, the J gene TRBJ1-1; the D gene is possibly TRBD1 (6 bases). Germline V gene sequence: CDR1 SGHDN, CDR2 FVKESK. The CDR3 consists of 16 residues. Deletions cut 4 bases from V and 4 bases from J, with 19 bases between. CDR3 sequence (DNA): TGTGCCAGCAGCCGCCAACCCACAGGGTTGGGCACTGAAGCTTTCTTT. Its protein is CASSRQPTGLGTEAFF.

V gene TRBV9 combines with J gene TRBJ2-3, with 9 bases fitting TRBD2. Germline V lookup: CDR1 SGDLS, CDR2 YYNGEE. V shed 4 bases and J 0 bases; nucleotides not matched to a gene: 6. The CDR3 has 16 residues. CDR3 sequence reads: CASSIRLAESTDTQYF. CDR3 in DNA: TGTGCCAGCAGCATCCGACTAGCGGAAAGCACAGATACGCAGTATTTT.

This clone was detected only a few times. V is TRBV5-6 and J is TRBJ1-1; TRBD1 might be the D (6 bases). CDR3 length equals 13 residues. Germline lookup yields CDR1 SGHDT and CDR2 YYEEEE. The ends were cut back, 6 bases at V and 5 bases at J, with 14 bases in the middle. The CDR3 region has the DNA TGTGCCAGCAACAAACAGGGAGGGACTGAAGCTTTCTTT. This sequence encodes CASNKQGGTEAFF.

The J gene is TRBJ1-4, the V gene TRBV15; D remains ambiguous. The germline V gene encodes CDR1 LNHNV and CDR2 YYDKDF (reference sequence). The CDR3 contains 16 residues. The ends were cut back, 2 bases at V and 3 bases at J, with 13 bases in the middle. CDR3: CATSRTGEAANEKLFF. In DNA form, the CDR3 reads TGTGCCACCAGCAGAACTGGGGAAGCGGCTAATGAAAAACTGTTTTTT.

V usage is TRBV28 and J usage is TRBJ1-2, with TRBD1 matching 7 bases. V lost 5 bases to trimming and J lost 5 bases; unmatched junction nucleotides: 5. There are 13 residues in the CDR3. Germline loops: CDR1 MDHEN, CDR2 SYDVKM. The CDR3 sequence: CASSETGLYGYTF. CDR3 bases: TGTGCCAGCAGTGAGACAGGGCTATATGGCTACACCTTC.

The rearrangement joins TRBV6-5 to TRBJ2-2; 8 bases match TRBD2. Germline-derived CDR1 and CDR2 are MNHEY and SVGAGI. V trimming: 6 bases; J trimming: 4 bases; junction bases outside the gene matches: 4. The CDR3 contains 14 residues. The CDR3 loop is CASRIGTSTGELFF. Here the CDR3 DNA reads TGTGCCAGCAGGATCGGGACTAGCACCGGGGAGCTGTTTTTT.

The chain links TRBV6-5 to TRBJ1-1; 9 bases match TRBD1. CDR1 and CDR2 (germline): MNHEY, SVGAGI. This CDR3 comprises 14 residues. V lost 6 bases to trimming and J lost 6 bases; unmatched junction nucleotides: 8. CDR3 region: CASRMGQGISEAFF. DNA of the CDR3: TGTGCCAGCAGAATGGGACAGGGAATTTCTGAAGCTTTCTTT.

The chain couples TRBV14 to TRBJ2-5, with D perhaps TRBD2 (5 bases). Trimming left V 3 bases short and J 2 bases short, with 16 bases between. The length of the CDR3 is 16 residues. Germline values: CDR1 SGHDN, CDR2 FVKESK. The CDR3 is CASSHLTGMGQETQYF. The CDR3 nucleotides read TGTGCCAGCAGCCATTTAACGGGGATGGGACAAGAGACCCAGTACTTC.

In nucleotides, the CDR3 is TGTGCCAGCAGCTCAAAACGTGCAGGGGGCGCAGAAGAAAAACTGTTTTTT. This encodes CASSSKRAGGAEEKLFF. The chain combines TRBV5-4 with TRBJ1-4; 8 bases fit TRBD1. This CDR3 region has 17 residues. Per germline, CDR1 SGHNT and CDR2 YYREEE (reference sequence). The V gene end was trimmed by 3 bases and the J gene end by 8 bases; junction bases not matched to a gene: 15. Variable domain in full (rest from reference TRBV5-4 and TRBJ1-4): ETGVTQSPTHLIKTRGQQVTLRCSSQSGHNTVSWYQQALGQGPQFIFQYYREEENGRGNFPPRFSGLQFPNYSSELNVNALELDDSALYLCASSSKRAGGAEEKLFFGSGTQLSVL.

This rearrangement joins TRBV9 to TRBJ2-3, with D unresolved. Germline CDR1 is SGDLS and CDR2 is YYNGEE. V was clipped by 4 bases and J by 4 bases, with 10 bases between them. The CDR3 is 13 amino acids. The CDR3 loop is CASSPTPADTQYF. The CDR3 DNA follows: TGTGCCAGCAGCCCAACGCCAGCAGATACGCAGTATTTT.

The chain uses TRBV27 and TRBJ1-3, with D uncertain. V was cut by 4 bases and J by 0 bases, with 4 bases left in between. The CDR3 totals 13 residues. From germline, CDR1 is MNHEY and CDR2 SMNVEV (reference sequence). The CDR3 nucleotides read TGTGCCAGCAGTTACGGCTCTGGAAACACCATATATTTT. Translation gives CASSYGSGNTIYF.

This clone came up once. The chain combines TRBV5-1 with TRBJ2-3; D perhaps matches TRBD1 (6 bases). Between the trimmed V and J ends, which lost 1 base and 0 bases, there was a span of 12 bases. CDR1 is SGHRS and CDR2 is YFSETQ in the germline V gene. The length of the CDR3 is 16 residues. The CDR3 reads CASSLLDSRSTDTQYF. CDR3 DNA sequence: TGCGCCAGCAGCTTGCTGGACAGCCGGAGCACAGATACGCAGTATTTT.

The chain couples TRBV6-5 to TRBJ1-2; perhaps TRBD1 as D (5 bases). The V end lost 5 bases, the J end lost 4 bases, and 17 bases lay between the germline ends. Germline V gene lookup returns CDR1 MNHEY and CDR2 SVGAGI. The CDR3 spans 15 residues. CDR3 amino acids: CASSAGSPFLYGYTF. Here the CDR3 DNA reads TGTGCCAGCAGTGCAGGGTCTCCCTTCCTCTATGGCTACACCTTC.

V gene TRBV5-6 combines with J gene TRBJ1-6; TRBD1 aligns across 7 bases. The V gene end was trimmed by 4 bases and the J gene end by 11 bases; junction bases not matched to a gene: 12. Germline lookup yields CDR1 SGHDT and CDR2 YYEEEE. CDR3 length: 15 amino acids. The CDR3 loop is CASSQRQGGDTPLHF. DNA for the CDR3: TGTGCCAGCAGCCAGCGACAGGGAGGCGATACACCCCTCCACTTT.

This clone was found once. This CDR3 is also generated by other DNA sequences in the sample. The V gene is TRBV7-2, the J gene TRBJ2-5; D remains ambiguous. The V end was cut by 0 bases, the J end by 1 base, with 3 bases between. CDR1 SGHTA and CDR2 FQGNSA come from the germline V gene. This CDR3 spans 13 amino acids. In DNA form, the CDR3 reads TGTGCCAGCAGCTTAGCTCGCCAAGAGACCCAGTACTTC. This encodes CASSLARQETQYF.

The chain combines TRBV15 with TRBJ2-1; 10 nucleotides agree with TRBD2. Germline CDR1 LNHNV, CDR2 YYDKDF (reference sequence). The CDR3 runs 18 residues. Losses at the gene ends were 5 bases for V and 6 bases for J; bases not matched to a gene: 16. CDR3 coding DNA: TGTGCCACCAGCGGGGTAGTACAAAGCGGGAGGGCCATCAATGAGCAGTTCTTC. Protein product: CATSGVVQSGRAINEQFF.

This chain links TRBV5-4 with TRBJ2-2; 10 bases are a match to TRBD1. J gave up 5 bases and V 2 bases, and 3 bases lay outside the gene matches. The CDR3 runs to 15 residues. Germline loops: CDR1 SGHNT, CDR2 YYREEE (reference sequence). The CDR3, as DNA: TGTGCCAGCAGCTTAACGGGACAGGGGACCGGGGAGCTGTTTTTT. Translation: CASSLTGQGTGELFF. The full variable domain, rest sourced from reference TRBV5-4 and TRBJ2-2, is ETGVTQSPTHLIKTRGQQVTLRCSSQSGHNTVSWYQQALGQGPQFIFQYYREEENGRGNFPPRFSGLQFPNYSSELNVNALELDDSALYLCASSLTGQGTGELFFGEGSRLTVL.

V gene TRBV9 combines with J gene TRBJ2-4, with TRBD1 matching 10 bases. The germline V gene has CDR1 SGDLS and CDR2 YYNGEE. After removal of 4 bases from V and 3 bases from J, the junction contained 7 bases not matched to a gene. The CDR3 extends over 16 amino acids. The CDR3 DNA follows: TGTGCCAGCAGCATAGGGACAGGGGTTGGCAAAAACATTCAGTACTTC. Protein: CASSIGTGVGKNIQYF.

The chain combines TRBV13 with TRBJ2-1; 15 nucleotides agree with TRBD2. Germline V CDR1 and CDR2: PRHDT, FYEKMQ (reference sequence). CDR3 size: 18 residues. Trimming removed 5 bases from V and 1 base from J; junction bases left unmatched: 6. This CDR3 is CASSGSGTSGRSYNEQFF. CDR3 coding DNA: TGTGCCAGCAGCGGAAGCGGGACTAGCGGGAGGTCCTACAATGAGCAGTTCTTC.

The rearrangement uses TRBV14 and TRBJ2-3, with 10 bases fitting TRBD2. Germline trimming cut 4 bases from V and 2 bases from J; bases unmatched to any gene: 3. This CDR3 spans 15 amino acids. CDR1 is SGHDN and CDR2 is FVKESK in the germline V gene. For the CDR3, the DNA is TGTGCCAGCAGCCCTAGCGGGGGATTCACAGATACGCAGTATTTT. Translated: CASSPSGGFTDTQYF. The complete variable domain, with remaining parts taken from reference TRBV14 and TRBJ2-3, reads EAGVTQFPSHSVIEKGQTVTLRCDPISGHDNLYWYRRVMGKEIKFLLHFVKESKQDESGMPNNRFLAERTGGTYSTLKVQPAELEDSGVYFCASSPSGGFTDTQYFGPGTRLTVL.

The chain recombines TRBV27 with TRBJ2-3; D unresolved. The germline gives CDR1 MNHEY, CDR2 SMNVEV (reference sequence). Trimming shortened V by 6 bases and J by 2 bases, and 15 bases separated the two germline ends. The CDR3 totals 15 residues. The CDR3 is CASRSGSTNTDTQYF. The CDR3, as DNA: TGTGCCAGCAGATCGGGTTCGACCAACACAGATACGCAGTATTTT.

The J gene is TRBJ2-7, the V gene TRBV9; 9 bases fit TRBD1. Trimming at V came to 0 bases and at J to 4 bases, leaving 5 bases not matched to a gene. CDR3 length: 15 residues. Germline V gives CDR1 SGDLS, CDR2 YYNGEE. The CDR3 DNA sequence: TGTGCCAGCAGCGTAGGACAGGGGGGAGTTTACGAGCAGTACTTC. It translates to CASSVGQGGVYEQYF.

V is TRBV19 and J is TRBJ1-2; perhaps TRBD1 as D (6 bases). The CDR3 has 15 residues. In germline, CDR1 is LNHDA, CDR2 SQIVND (reference sequence). V lost 4 bases and J lost 5, with 17 bases in between. CDR3 sequence reads: CASSTPLGAVYGYTF. In nucleotides, the CDR3 is TGTGCCAGTAGTACACCTTTGGGGGCGGTGTATGGCTACACCTTC. The full variable domain, completed using reference TRBV19 and TRBJ1-2, is DGGITQSPKYLFRKEGQNVTLSCEQNLNHDAMYWYRQDPGQGLRLIYYSQIVNDFQKGDIAEGYSVSREKKESFPLTVTSAQKNPTAFYLCASSTPLGAVYGYTFGSGTRLTVV.

This chain connects TRBV30 to TRBJ2-7, with 8 positions matching TRBD1. There are 17 residues in the CDR3. With 2 bases clipped from V and 0 bases from J, the junction kept 12 bases outside the gene matches. Germline V gives CDR1 GTSNPN, CDR2 SVGIG (reference sequence). In nucleotides, the CDR3 is TGTGCCTGGAGTCAACTACGCCAGGGGGCGATCTCCTACGAGCAGTACTTC. Protein product: CAWSQLRQGAISYEQYF.

V and J are TRBV19 and TRBJ2-7; 7 nucleotides align to TRBD1. Germline loops: CDR1 LNHDA, CDR2 SQIVND (reference sequence). The V gene end was trimmed by 4 bases and the J gene end by 4 bases; junction bases not matched to a gene: 1. CDR3 length: 12 residues. DNA of the CDR3: TGTGCCAGTAGTACACAGGGGTACGAGCAGTACTTC. Amino acids: CASSTQGYEQYF.

This rearrangement joins TRBV6-5 to TRBJ1-3; 10 bases align to TRBD1. The germline CDR1 and CDR2 sequences are MNHEY and SVGAGI. The V gene end was trimmed by 6 bases and the J gene end by 4 bases; junction bases not matched to a gene: 6. The CDR3 has 15 amino acids. The CDR3 is CASRPGQGWGNTIYF. The CDR3 DNA reads TGTGCCAGCAGGCCGGGACAGGGGTGGGGAAACACCATATATTTT.

This clone was seen only once. The chain combines TRBV28 with TRBJ1-2; TRBD1 aligns across 9 bases. Trimming removed 9 bases from V and 7 bases from J; junction bases left unmatched: 6. This CDR3 has 12 amino acids. CDR1 MDHEN and CDR2 SYDVKM come from the germline V gene. CDR3 coding DNA: TGTGCCAGTAATACAGGGGGCGTTGGCTACACCTTC. Residues: CASNTGGVGYTF.